Included here is one T cell receptor beta chain sequence, with context. What it binds is not known. Here immunoSEQ multiplex PCR was the method, and the copy in TCRdb shows in-frame clones only, minus some. The sample has 95,000 to 150,000 clones; 80% to 90% are singletons. This sample stems from a study of T cell responses to AZD1222 COVID-19 vaccine. General study findings and limits: Just a handful of AZD1222 recipients were seropositive at baseline. Mapped onto spike, vaccine-associated CD4 TCRs spanned it and were dominant at 160-218 and 743-854. Donors were chiefly white British, with a greater number of females, and clonal diversity was perhaps underestimated.

From germline, CDR1 is MNHEY and CDR2 SVGAGI. V was trimmed by 5 bases and J by 5 bases, leaving 18 bases between them. This CDR3 is built from 15 residues. Sequenced here: peripheral blood, sampled on day 0 of AZD1222 vaccination. This receptor was taken from an adult in good health. The genes are TRBV6-5 and TRBJ1-1, with unresolved D. The CDR3 here is CASSQLHGGVTEAFF. CDR3 nucleotides: TGTGCCAGCAGTCAACTCCACGGTGGGGTAACTGAAGCTTTCTTT.